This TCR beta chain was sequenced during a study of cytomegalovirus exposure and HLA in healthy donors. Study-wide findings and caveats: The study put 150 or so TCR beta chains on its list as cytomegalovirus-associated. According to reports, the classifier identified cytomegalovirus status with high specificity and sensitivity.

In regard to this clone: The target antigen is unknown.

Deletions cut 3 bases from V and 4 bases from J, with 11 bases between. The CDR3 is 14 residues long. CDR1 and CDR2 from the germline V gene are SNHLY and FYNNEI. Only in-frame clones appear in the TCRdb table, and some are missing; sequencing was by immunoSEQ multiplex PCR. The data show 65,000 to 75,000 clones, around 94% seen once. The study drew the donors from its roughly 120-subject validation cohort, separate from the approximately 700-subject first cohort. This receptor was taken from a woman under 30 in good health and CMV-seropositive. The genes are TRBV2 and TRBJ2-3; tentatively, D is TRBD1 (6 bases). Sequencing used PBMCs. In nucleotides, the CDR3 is TGTGCCAGCAGTGAGAGGACAGAATCAGATACGCAGTATTTT. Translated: CASSERTESDTQYF.